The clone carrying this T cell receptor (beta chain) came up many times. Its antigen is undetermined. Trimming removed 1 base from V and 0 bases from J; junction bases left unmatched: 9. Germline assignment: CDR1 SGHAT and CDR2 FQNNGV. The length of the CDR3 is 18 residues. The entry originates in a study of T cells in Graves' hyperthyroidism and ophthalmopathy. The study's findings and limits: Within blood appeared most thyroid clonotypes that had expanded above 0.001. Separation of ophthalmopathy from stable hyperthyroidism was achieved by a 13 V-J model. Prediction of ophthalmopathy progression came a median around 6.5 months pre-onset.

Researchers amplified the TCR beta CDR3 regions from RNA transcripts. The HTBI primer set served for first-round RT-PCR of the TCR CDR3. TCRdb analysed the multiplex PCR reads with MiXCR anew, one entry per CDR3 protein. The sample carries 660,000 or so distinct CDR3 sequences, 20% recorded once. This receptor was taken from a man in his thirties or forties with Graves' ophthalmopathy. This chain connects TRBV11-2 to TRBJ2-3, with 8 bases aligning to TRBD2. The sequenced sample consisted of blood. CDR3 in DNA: TGTGCCAGCAGCTTAGTTTCGCCCCCTAGCGGGAGCACAGATACGCAGTATTTT. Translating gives CASSLVSPPSGSTDTQYF.